Below, 29 T cell receptor beta chains from the same sample are listed, as sequenced in a study of OX40 agonist ivuxolimab in advanced cancers. Data came from immunoSEQ multiplex PCR; TCRdb stores just in-frame clones and leaves some out. This table has about 70,000 clones, 60% to 80% appearing once. Sequenced material: CD4+ or CD8+ T cells sorted from blood, taken in a trial of the OX40 agonist ivuxolimab. Every receptor here comes from an adult with an advanced solid tumor such as melanoma, head and neck, liver or kidney cancer.

This clone was counted only a few times. The chain uses TRBV5-4 and TRBJ2-1, with 9 bases lining up with TRBD2. Germline V gives CDR1 SGHNT, CDR2 YYREEE (reference sequence). This CDR3 contains 16 residues. After removal of 3 bases from V and 4 bases from J, the junction contained 8 bases not matched to a gene. The CDR3 sequence is CASSSWGLAGYNEQFF. CDR3 sequence (DNA): TGTGCCAGCAGCTCCTGGGGGCTAGCGGGATACAATGAGCAGTTCTTC.

About this clone itself: Different DNA sequences within this sample yield the same CDR3. The chain employs TRBV28 and TRBJ2-2, with TRBD1 as a possible D gene (5 bases). CDR3 length: 15 residues. Trimming stripped 3 bases from V and 6 bases from J, with 14 bases between. Germline V gives CDR1 MDHEN, CDR2 SYDVKM. The CDR3 DNA is TGTGCCAGCAGTTTGGGGTCGGCAGGGTCCGGGGAGCTGTTTTTT. It is translated as CASSLGSAGSGELFF.

In regard to this clone: The limits of the CDR3 on the DNA are not certain, so only TCRdb's listed CDR3 is given. The V gene is TRBV7-2, the J gene TRBJ1-1; TRBD1, the table's D call, was not compared with the DNA. The CDR3 sequence runs 14 residues, both termini included. Germline-derived CDR1 and CDR2 are SGHTA and FQGNSA. The CDR3 spells CASSFGPGGTEAFF.

This chain links TRBV6-1 with TRBJ2-2; 10 bases line up with TRBD1. Germline assignment: CDR1 MNHNS and CDR2 SASEGT. Trimming took 5 bases from V and 3 from J; bases not matched to a gene: 3. CDR3 length equals 15 residues. CDR3 protein: CASSSGTGDTGELFF. Here the CDR3 DNA reads TGTGCCAGCAGTTCCGGGACAGGGGACACCGGGGAGCTGTTTTTT.

This chain links TRBV6-4 with TRBJ1-1; 7 bases are shared with TRBD1. Germline V gene lookup returns CDR1 MRHNA and CDR2 SNTAGT. The CDR3 loop spans 15 amino acids. The junction had 7 bases not matched to a gene; V was cut back by 6 bases and J by 0 bases. The CDR3 region is CASSEQGLMNTEAFF. The CDR3 nucleotides are TGTGCCAGCAGCGAACAGGGGCTCATGAACACTGAAGCTTTCTTT.

This sequence joins TRBV7-2 and TRBJ2-3, with TRBD2 matching over 11 bases. The germline V gene encodes CDR1 SGHTA and CDR2 FQGNSA. The CDR3 sequence is 18 residues long. Trimming at V came to 1 base and at J to 0 bases, leaving 6 bases not matched to a gene. This CDR3 is CASSLVVAGGTSTDTQYF. The CDR3 DNA is TGTGCCAGCAGCTTAGTGGTAGCGGGGGGGACTAGCACAGATACGCAGTATTTT.

The CDR3, as DNA: TGTGCCAGCAAGTTAGACTCTGGGGCCAACGTCCTGACTTTC. Amino acid sequence: CASKLDSGANVLTF. The J gene is TRBJ2-6, the V gene TRBV7-2, with D hard to call. V lost 7 bases, J lost 0 bases, and 7 bases lay in between. Germline loops: CDR1 SGHTA, CDR2 FQGNSA. The CDR3 has 14 amino acids.

The chain carries TRBV5-6 and TRBJ2-7; D gene ambiguous. This CDR3 is built from 15 residues. Germline V gene lookup returns CDR1 SGHDT and CDR2 YYEEEE. V was trimmed by 2 bases and J by 2 bases, leaving 14 bases between them. CDR3 protein: CASSFRAWITYEQYF. The CDR3 DNA reads TGTGCCAGCAGCTTCCGGGCATGGATAACCTACGAGCAGTACTTC.

In DNA form, the CDR3 reads TGTGCCAGCAGCTGGATCACCGGGGAGCTGTTTTTT. This sequence encodes CASSWITGELFF. The rearrangement uses TRBV5-6 and TRBJ2-2, with D hard to call. V gave up 3 bases and J gave up 4 bases, with 4 bases separating them. Germline V gene lookup returns CDR1 SGHDT and CDR2 YYEEEE. The CDR3 covers 12 residues.

The chain couples TRBV10-2 to TRBJ1-5; D is uncertain. V was pared by 0 bases and J by 3 bases, with 6 bases between. CDR1 and CDR2 from the germline V gene are WSHSY and SAAADI. This CDR3 region has 14 residues. The CDR3 DNA sequence: TGCGCCAGCAGTGAGTCGAACACCAATCAGCCCCAGCATTTT. Its protein is CASSESNTNQPQHF.

This clone was observed once. The V call is TRBV5-1, the J call TRBJ2-7; 9 bases align to TRBD1. CDR3 length: 15 residues. V was pared by 3 bases and J by 1 base, with 5 bases of the junction left unmatched. Germline V lookup: CDR1 SGHRS, CDR2 YFSETQ. CDR3 coding DNA: TGCGCCAGCAGCTCTCCGGACAGGGGATCCTACGAGCAGTACTTC. Its translation: CASSSPDRGSYEQYF.

The chain combines TRBV10-2 with TRBJ1-3, with D perhaps matching TRBD1 (5 bases). Looked up from germline, CDR1 is WSHSY and CDR2 is SAAADI. V was clipped by 3 bases and J by 4 bases, with 10 bases between them. This CDR3 comprises 14 residues. Written as DNA, the CDR3 is TGCGCCAGCAGTGAACCCGGACAAGGAAACACCATATATTTT. Its translation is CASSEPGQGNTIYF.

The chain uses TRBV6-1 and TRBJ2-4, with 7 bases matching TRBD1. CDR1 and CDR2 (germline): MNHNS, SASEGT. V trimming: 5 bases; J trimming: 8 bases; junction bases outside the gene matches: 9. The CDR3 has 14 amino acids. The chain's CDR3 is CASSLSTGRDIQYF. CDR3 sequence (DNA): TGTGCCAGCAGTTTATCGACAGGGCGGGACATTCAGTACTTC.

The gene calls are TRBV5-4 and TRBJ1-5; unclear D gene. This CDR3 comprises 12 residues. Germline V gene lookup returns CDR1 SGHNT and CDR2 YYREEE (reference sequence). V was clipped by 6 bases and J by 7 bases, with 11 bases between them. The CDR3 spells CASTTRGQPQHF. The CDR3 nucleotides are TGTGCCAGCACCACCCGTGGCCAGCCCCAGCATTTT.

The chain is built from TRBV2 and TRBJ1-1, with D uncertain. V was clipped by 10 bases and J by 6 bases, with 15 bases between them. The CDR3 has 12 residues. CDR1 and CDR2 from the germline V gene are SNHLY and FYNNEI. The CDR3 sequence is CATQLSPPEAFF. The CDR3 region has the DNA TGTGCCACCCAACTCAGCCCCCCTGAAGCTTTCTTT.

The V and J genes are TRBV14 and TRBJ2-7; no clear D gene. CDR3 size: 11 residues. Germline lookup yields CDR1 SGHDN and CDR2 FVKESK. V lost 5 bases to trimming and J lost 1 base, with 3 bases between them. The CDR3 region is CASSYSYEQYF. Written as DNA, the CDR3 is TGTGCCAGCAGCTATTCCTACGAGCAGTACTTC.

V is TRBV27 and J is TRBJ1-6, with D possibly matching TRBD1 (5 bases). Trimming shortened V by 2 bases and J by 6 bases, and 11 bases separated the two germline ends. CDR1 MNHEY and CDR2 SMNVEV come from the germline V gene (reference sequence). The CDR3 consists of 15 residues. The CDR3 nucleotides are TGTGCCAGCAGTTTAGGGGGTTTGGGTAATTCACCCCTCCACTTT. Translated, it gives CASSLGGLGNSPLHF.

CDR3 coding DNA: TGTGCCGTCTCCGCGACTAGCGGGGGCCCCTACGAGCAGTACTTC. As protein: CAVSATSGGPYEQYF. The V and J genes are TRBV10-3 and TRBJ2-7; 12 bases align to TRBD2. V gave up 11 bases and J gave up 2 bases; unmatched junction bases: 10. Germline V gives CDR1 ENHRY, CDR2 SYGVKD. This CDR3 is 15 amino acids long.

The sample holds a few counts of this clone. The CDR3: CSVRGGDTQYF. The CDR3 nucleotides are TGCAGCGTCAGGGGCGGAGATACGCAGTATTTT. The chain recombines TRBV29-1 with TRBJ2-3; possibly TRBD1 for D (6 bases). V was cut by 6 bases and J by 5 bases, with 9 bases left in between. Germline CDR1 is SQVTM and CDR2 is ANQGSEA. This CDR3 comprises 11 residues.

The rearrangement joins TRBV10-2 to TRBJ1-1; 7 bases line up with TRBD1. V shed 3 bases and J 4 bases; nucleotides not matched to a gene: 5. The length of the CDR3 is 14 residues. Germline V gene data show CDR1 as WSHSY and CDR2 as SAAADI. The CDR3 region is CASSEQGWVTEAFF. The CDR3 coding sequence is TGCGCCAGCAGTGAACAGGGGTGGGTCACTGAAGCTTTCTTT.

The gene calls are TRBV10-1 and TRBJ2-3, with D possibly matching TRBD2 (6 bases). This CDR3 region has 15 residues. With 6 bases removed from V and 5 bases from J, the gap between germline ends came to 18 bases. Germline CDR1 WNHNN, CDR2 SYGVQD (reference sequence). The chain's CDR3 is CASSEARGSGDTQYF. The CDR3, as DNA: TGCGCCAGCAGCGAAGCTCGGGGGAGCGGAGATACGCAGTATTTT.

V usage is TRBV5-6 and J usage is TRBJ1-1; D is perhaps TRBD1 (5 bases). Trimming pared 6 bases from V and 1 base from J, leaving 10 bases between. The CDR3 has 13 residues. Germline V gives CDR1 SGHDT, CDR2 YYEEEE. Written as DNA, the CDR3 is TGTGCCAGCAAGGCCCAGGGGAACACTGAAGCTTTCTTT. Translating it yields CASKAQGNTEAFF. Drawing the rest from reference TRBV5-6 and TRBJ1-1, the complete variable domain is DAGVTQSPTHLIKTRGQQVTLRCSPKSGHDTVSWYQQALGQGPQFIFQYYEEEERQRGNFPDRFSGHQFPNYSSELNVNALLLGDSALYLCASKAQGNTEAFFGQGTRLTVV.

V and J are TRBV5-4 and TRBJ2-2, with 9 bases lining up with TRBD1. The length of the CDR3 is 16 residues. Germline V gives CDR1 SGHNT, CDR2 YYREEE (reference sequence). Trimming cost V 4 bases and J 0 bases; bases outside gene matches: 4. For the CDR3, the DNA is TGTGCCAGCAGCCGGTACAGGGGGCCGAACACCGGGGAGCTGTTTTTT. The encoded protein is CASSRYRGPNTGELFF.

On this clone: Other nucleotide sequences in the sample specify the same CDR3. The chain combines TRBV6-1 with TRBJ2-7; 8 bases are shared with TRBD1. V was clipped by 4 bases and J by 0 bases; unmatched bases: 2. The CDR3 extends over 14 amino acids. Per the germline V gene, CDR1 is MNHNS and CDR2 is SASEGT. CDR3 in amino acids: CASSVDRVSYEQYF. The DNA for the CDR3 is TGTGCCAGCAGTGTGGACAGGGTCTCCTACGAGCAGTACTTC.

The V and J genes are TRBV27 and TRBJ1-2; TRBD1 matches 9 bases. The germline V gene encodes CDR1 MNHEY and CDR2 SMNVEV (reference sequence). There are 16 residues in the CDR3. V was clipped by 3 bases and J by 8 bases; unmatched bases: 13. CDR3: CASSFRPGQGGKGYTF. The CDR3 DNA reads as TGTGCCAGCAGTTTCCGACCGGGACAGGGTGGGAAGGGCTACACCTTC.

This chain joins TRBV15 and TRBJ2-3, with TRBD2 identical over 13 bases. This CDR3 comprises 16 residues. Germline CDR1 LNHNV, CDR2 YYDKDF (reference sequence). The V and J ends lost 3 bases and 2 bases, in that order; junction bases with no gene match: 2. The CDR3 bases are TGTGCCACCAGCAGGACTAGCGGGAGGTCCACAGATACGCAGTATTTT. This encodes CATSRTSGRSTDTQYF.

The chain combines TRBV7-8 with TRBJ2-1, with TRBD1 matching over 10 bases. The CDR3 consists of 17 residues. V was pared by 2 bases and J by 9 bases, with 13 bases of the junction left unmatched. The V gene's germline CDR1 is SGHVS and CDR2 FQNEAQ. The CDR3 nucleotides read TGTGCCAGCAGCTTAATTCCGGGACAGGGGAGGGGTGGTGAGCAGTTCTTC. It translates to CASSLIPGQGRGGEQFF.

CDR3 nucleotide sequence: TGTGCCAGCAGCTTCAGCGGCACAGCCCAAGAGACCCAGTACTTC. Translation: CASSFSGTAQETQYF. V gene TRBV9 combines with J gene TRBJ2-5; maybe TRBD2 (5 bases). The CDR3 consists of 15 residues. Germline V gene lookup returns CDR1 SGDLS and CDR2 YYNGEE. Trimming shortened V by 4 bases and J by 1 base, and 14 bases separated the two germline ends.

The chain links TRBV19 to TRBJ2-1; perhaps TRBD1 as D (6 bases). V lost 5 bases and J lost 7, with 15 bases in between. The CDR3 spans 14 residues. Germline V gives CDR1 LNHDA, CDR2 SQIVND (reference sequence). The DNA for the CDR3 is TGTGCCAGTAGTGCGTTACAGGGTTTGAATGAGCAGTTCTTC. Translation: CASSALQGLNEQFF.